The 10 T cell receptor beta chains below come from one sample, sequenced in a study of T cell responses to AZD1222 COVID-19 vaccine. Clones were read by immunoSEQ multiplex PCR, and TCRdb kept only the in-frame ones, dropping some. Of approximately 110,000 clones listed, more than 80% were seen once; the top ten hold roughly 3.9%. The source was peripheral blood, collected on day 0 of AZD1222 vaccination. The source is an adult in good health.

This chain links TRBV3-1 (or the pseudogene TRBV3-2) with TRBJ2-5; D remains unclear. The CDR3 consists of 11 residues. CDR1 is LGHDT, CDR2 YNNKEL, per germline (reference sequence). The V end was cut by 2 bases, the J end by 5 bases, with 3 bases between. Written as DNA, the CDR3 is TGTGCCAGCAGCCAAACCGAGACCCAGTACTTC. Its protein is CASSQTETQYF.

This chain uses TRBV18 with TRBJ2-7, with 12 bases identical to TRBD2. From germline, CDR1 is KGHSH and CDR2 LQKENI. The ends lost 2 bases at V and 7 bases at J; junction bases unmatched: 9. The CDR3 spans 16 residues. CDR3 DNA: TGTGCCAGCTCACCAACCGGGACTAGCGGGTCTAGGGAGCAGTACTTC. It codes for CASSPTGTSGSREQYF.

The chain is built from TRBV18 and TRBJ1-2; D is undetermined. With 3 bases removed from V and 6 bases from J, the gap between germline ends came to 11 bases. Germline-derived CDR1 and CDR2 are KGHSH and LQKENI. The CDR3 runs to 13 residues. Written as DNA, the CDR3 is TGTGCCAGCTCACCTCGATACGAGGATGGCTACACCTTC. It translates to CASSPRYEDGYTF.

J is TRBJ2-1 and V is TRBV3-1 (or the pseudogene TRBV3-2); D not certain. Looked up from germline, CDR1 is LGHDT and CDR2 is YNNKEL (reference sequence). There are 12 residues in the CDR3. Trimming left V 4 bases short and J 9 bases short, with 10 bases between. The CDR3 is CASSPSAFEQFF. The CDR3 DNA reads as TGTGCCAGCAGCCCTTCCGCGTTTGAGCAGTTCTTC.

In its sample, this clone was seen once. V usage is TRBV4-1 and J usage is TRBJ1-5; D may be TRBD1 (6 bases). Germline V gene sequence: CDR1 MGHRA, CDR2 YSYEKL. The CDR3 is 15 residues long. Trimming removed 1 base from V and 4 bases from J, with 11 bases in between. This CDR3 is CASSQGRGGNQPQHF. The CDR3 DNA reads as TGCGCCAGCAGCCAAGGCAGGGGAGGAAATCAGCCCCAGCATTTT.

In nucleotides, the CDR3 is TGCGCCAGCAGCTTGGAGGGGGGACCGGAAAAACTGTTTTTT. Amino acids: CASSLEGGPEKLFF. The chain joins TRBV5-1 to TRBJ1-4; D possibly corresponds to TRBD1 (6 bases). V lost 0 bases and J 8 bases, leaving 11 bases between the germline ends. Germline-derived CDR1 and CDR2 are SGHRS and YFSETQ. The CDR3 has 14 residues.

This clone appeared a single time. The rearrangement joins TRBV28 to TRBJ1-1, with D possibly being TRBD1 (5 bases). Per germline, CDR1 MDHEN and CDR2 SYDVKM. CDR3 size: 14 residues. With 6 bases removed from V and 5 bases from J, the gap between germline ends came to 16 bases. The CDR3 region is CASRERWGWTEAFF. In nucleotides, the CDR3 is TGTGCCAGCAGGGAGAGGTGGGGGTGGACTGAAGCTTTCTTT.

The genes are TRBV25-1 and TRBJ1-4; D is perhaps TRBD1 (5 bases). CDR3 length: 13 amino acids. CDR1 and CDR2 (germline): MGHDK, SYGVNS. The germline V and J ends were trimmed by 3 bases and 5 bases, with 7 bases remaining between them. CDR3 nucleotides: TGTGCCAGCAGTGAGGCAGGGAATGAAAAACTGTTTTTT. It encodes CASSEAGNEKLFF.

The chain joins TRBV30 to TRBJ1-5, with D unclear. V dropped 2 bases and J dropped 0 bases, with 8 bases sitting between them. The CDR3 is made up of 14 amino acids. Per germline, CDR1 GTSNPN and CDR2 SVGIG (reference sequence). CDR3 sequence reads: CAWSPGYSNQPQHF. CDR3 DNA sequence: TGTGCCTGGAGTCCGGGGTATAGCAATCAGCCCCAGCATTTT. Looking up the rest from reference TRBV30 and TRBJ1-5 gives the full variable domain: SQTIHQWPATLVQPVGSPLSLECTVEGTSNPNLYWYRQAAGRGLQLLFYSVGIGQISSEVPQNLSASRPQDRQFILSSKKLLLSDSGFYLCAWSPGYSNQPQHFGDGTRLSIL.

This clone was seen more than once but under ten times. The rearrangement uses TRBV27 and TRBJ1-4; D is undetermined. Trimming removed 6 bases from V and 8 bases from J, with 16 bases in between. CDR3 length: 14 residues. Germline V lookup: CDR1 MNHEY, CDR2 SMNVEV (reference sequence). DNA for the CDR3: TGTGCCAGCAGGCTCAGCGGCCCGGGCGAAAAACTGTTTTTT. Its translation is CASRLSGPGEKLFF.